The clone carrying this TCR beta chain was observed a single time. This entry comes from a study of CD8 T cells in Susac syndrome. Random hexamers were used to reverse transcribe 0.5 to 1 ug of RNA. From the immunoSEQ multiplex PCR reads, TCRdb called clonotypes with MiXCR, one entry per CDR3 protein. Found here are 69,000 or so distinct CDR3 sequences, 95% of them singletons; the top ten hold 0.2% to 0.25%. Germline CDR1 SGHNT, CDR2 YYREEE (reference sequence). There are 16 residues in the CDR3. Trimming removed 4 bases at V and 1 base at J, with 16 bases between. Sequencing was carried out using CD8+ T cells from PBMCs. The sequence derives from a human donor in good health. This rearrangement joins TRBV5-4 to TRBJ2-3, with a weak D call TRBD2 (5 bases). DNA of the CDR3: TGTGCCAGCAGCGCGGGCCCGGGGTTTGGCACAGATACGCAGTATTTT. It yields the protein CASSAGPGFGTDTQYF.